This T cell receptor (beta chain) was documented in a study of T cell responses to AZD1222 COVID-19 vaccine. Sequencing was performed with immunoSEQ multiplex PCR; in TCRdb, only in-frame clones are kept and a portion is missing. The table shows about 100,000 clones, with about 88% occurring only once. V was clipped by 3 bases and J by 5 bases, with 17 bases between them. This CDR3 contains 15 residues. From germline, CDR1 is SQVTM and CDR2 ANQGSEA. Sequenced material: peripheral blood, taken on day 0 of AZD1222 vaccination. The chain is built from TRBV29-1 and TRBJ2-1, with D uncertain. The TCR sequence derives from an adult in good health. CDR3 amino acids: CSVELTVGPDNEQFF. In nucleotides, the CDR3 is TGCAGCGTTGAGTTGACGGTTGGGCCCGACAATGAGCAGTTCTTC.